Following are 27 T cell receptor beta chains from one sample sequenced in a study of naive and memory T cell subsets. Ligated cDNA underwent four rounds of PCR with nested alpha and beta constant region primers and SP2. In TCRdb, the 5' RACE reads were re-called with MiXCR into one record per CDR3 protein. The table has about 60,000 distinct CDR3 sequences, more than 6.5% seen once. An oligonucleotide containing a UMI was ligated to the 3' end of TCR cDNA. The receptor set was obtained from a female donor in good health.

The chain links TRBV6-6 to TRBJ2-1, with 10 positions matching TRBD1. Losses at the gene ends were 2 bases for V and 8 bases for J; bases not matched to a gene: 18. CDR3 length equals 19 residues. The germline gives CDR1 MNHNY, CDR2 SVGAGI (reference sequence). The CDR3 is CASSYGPRGQGLDGDEQFF. CDR3 nucleotides: TGTGCCAGCAGTTACGGGCCTCGGGGACAGGGGTTGGACGGGGATGAGCAGTTCTTC.

This clonotype was counted ten times or more. The chain has TRBV20-1 and TRBJ1-2, with 10 bases fitting TRBD1. This CDR3 is built from 15 residues. V shed 1 base, J shed 4 bases, and the junction held 6 bases outside the gene matches. Germline assignment: CDR1 DFQATT and CDR2 SNEGSKA (reference sequence). CDR3 DNA: TGCAGTGCTAGAGGCCGGGACAGGGGTTCCTATGGCTACACCTTC. Amino acid sequence: CSARGRDRGSYGYTF.

About this clonotype: This sequence may be a read error, since a much larger clone differs from it by one base. This chain uses TRBV10-1 with TRBJ1-6; D not resolved. CDR3 length: 14 amino acids. Germline-derived CDR1 and CDR2 are WNHNN and SYGVQD (reference sequence). The CDR3 sequence is CTSSESRRNSPLHF. CDR3 nucleotide sequence: TGCACCAGCAGTGAGTCAAGAAGGAATTCACCCCTCCACTTT.

The chain couples TRBV20-1 to TRBJ1-3; 7 bases line up with TRBD1. J lost 0 bases, V lost 2 bases, and 7 bases had no gene match. The CDR3 covers 16 residues. In germline, CDR1 is DFQATT, CDR2 SNEGSKA (reference sequence). The CDR3 DNA is TGCAGTGCTAGACGACAGGGAGGGCTCTCTGGAAACACCATATATTTT. It codes for CSARRQGGLSGNTIYF.

This chain links TRBV11-3 with TRBJ2-5; D not resolved. The germline V gene has CDR1 SGHNT and CDR2 YENEEA. This CDR3 is built from 14 residues. Trimming pared 3 bases from V and 4 bases from J, leaving 12 bases between. CDR3 region: CASSFLAGGETQYF. CDR3 sequence (DNA): TGTGCCAGCAGCTTTTTAGCAGGCGGAGAGACCCAGTACTTC. Filled out from reference TRBV11-3 and TRBJ2-5, the complete variable domain reads EAGVVQSPRYKIIEKKQPVAFWCNPISGHNTLYWYLQNLGQGPELLIRYENEEAVDDSQLPKDRFSAERLKGVDSTLKIQPAELGDSAVYLCASSFLAGGETQYFGPGTRLLVL.

In this sample, this clonotype turned up a few times. This sequence joins TRBV6-6 and TRBJ2-3; D is undetermined. The CDR3 is 12 residues long. Germline CDR1 MNHNY, CDR2 SVGAGI (reference sequence). V was clipped by 4 bases and J by 6 bases, with 8 bases between them. This CDR3 is CASSLGWDTQYF. The DNA of the CDR3 is TGTGCCAGCAGTTTGGGATGGGATACGCAGTATTTT.

The table lists this clonotype with many counts. The gene calls are TRBV7-2 and TRBJ1-1; D is possibly TRBD1 (5 bases). This CDR3 region has 14 residues. The V and J ends lost 5 bases and 1 base respectively, with 11 bases between them. The V gene's germline CDR1 is SGHTA and CDR2 FQGNSA. The CDR3 region has the DNA TGTGCCAGCAGCCAAACCACAGGGAACACTGAAGCTTTCTTT. Its translation is CASSQTTGNTEAFF.

This clonotype came up many times. The chain links TRBV7-2 to TRBJ2-1; D not certain. Trimming pared 4 bases from V and 4 bases from J, leaving 11 bases between. The CDR3 loop spans 14 amino acids. Germline CDR1 is SGHTA and CDR2 is FQGNSA. CDR3 loop: CASSSVGQYNEQFF. CDR3 nucleotides: TGTGCCAGCAGCTCCGTGGGCCAGTACAATGAGCAGTTCTTC. Full variable domain (rest looked up from reference TRBV7-2 and TRBJ2-1): GAGVSQSPSNKVTEKGKDVELRCDPISGHTALYWYRQSLGQGLEFLIYFQGNSAPDKSGLPSDRFSAERTGGSVSTLTIQRTQQEDSAVYLCASSSVGQYNEQFFGPGTRLTVL.

The chain carries TRBV5-4 and TRBJ2-1, with 11 bases that match TRBD2. The CDR3 contains 15 residues. Trimming took 5 bases from V and 4 from J; bases not matched to a gene: 5. CDR1 SGHNT and CDR2 YYREEE come from the germline V gene (reference sequence). The CDR3 coding sequence is TGTGCCAGCAGTTCCCGGACTAGCGGGTACAATGAGCAGTTCTTC. It encodes CASSSRTSGYNEQFF.

This clonotype was observed a few times. The chain uses TRBV6-4 and TRBJ2-2; tentatively, D is TRBD2 (7 bases). With 2 bases removed from V and 5 bases from J, the gap between germline ends came to 15 bases. CDR1 and CDR2 (germline): MRHNA, SNTAGT. The CDR3 extends over 16 amino acids. CDR3 protein: CASSDEGGLSTGELFF. The CDR3 bases are TGTGCCAGCAGTGACGAAGGGGGACTAAGTACCGGGGAGCTGTTTTTT.

The V gene is TRBV12-3 or TRBV12-4, the J gene TRBJ2-5; D possibly corresponds to TRBD1 (5 bases). Trimming pared 2 bases from V and 5 bases from J, leaving 15 bases between. This CDR3 has 15 amino acids. The CDR3 region has the DNA TGTGCCAGCAGTTTATTCGCCCAGGGTCGTGAGACCCAGTACTTC. Its translation: CASSLFAQGRETQYF.

This clonotype turned up a few times. The chain combines TRBV29-1 with TRBJ2-1; D unclear. Per germline, CDR1 SQVTM and CDR2 ANQGSEA. The CDR3 is 10 amino acids. V dropped 5 bases and J dropped 7 bases, with 6 bases sitting between them. CDR3 in amino acids: CSVTLNEQFF. The CDR3 nucleotides are TGCAGCGTTACATTAAATGAGCAGTTCTTC.

This clonotype was observed a handful of times. The chain is built from TRBV10-2 and TRBJ2-3, with a tentative D call TRBD1 (6 bases). Germline V gene lookup returns CDR1 WSHSY and CDR2 SAAADI. Trimming cost V 8 bases and J 4 bases, with 10 bases left between them. There are 12 residues in the CDR3. CDR3 sequence reads: CASRDTPDTQYF. In DNA, the CDR3 is TGCGCCAGCCGGGACACCCCAGATACGCAGTATTTT.

This clonotype was counted at least ten times. The V call is TRBV5-1, the J call TRBJ2-7; D gene uncertain. The CDR3 has 13 residues. V was cut by 7 bases and J by 8 bases, with 19 bases left in between. Germline lookup yields CDR1 SGHRS and CDR2 YFSETQ. The CDR3 sequence: CASRVRTNDQQYF. The CDR3, as DNA: TGCGCCAGCCGCGTCAGGACGAACGACCAGCAGTACTTC. The full variable domain, completed using reference TRBV5-1 and TRBJ2-7, is KAGVTQTPRYLIKTRGQQVTLSCSPISGHRSVSWYQQTPGQGLQFLFEYFSETQRNKGNFPGRFSGRQFSNSRSEMNVSTLELGDSALYLCASRVRTNDQQYFGPGTRLTVT.

There are a few counts of this clonotype. V usage is TRBV6-1 and J usage is TRBJ2-3; 8 bases agree with TRBD2. Germline CDR1 reads MNHNS; CDR2 reads SASEGT. This CDR3 is 16 amino acids long. V dropped 2 bases and J dropped 2; count of bases not matched to a gene: 6. CDR3 nucleotides: TGTGCCAGCAGTGAATTTACTAGCGGAATCACAGATACGCAGTATTTT. It is translated as CASSEFTSGITDTQYF.

This clonotype was recorded a few times. The gene calls are TRBV5-1 and TRBJ1-2; 8 bases fit TRBD1. Losses at the gene ends were 3 bases for V and 0 bases for J; bases not matched to a gene: 4. Per the germline V gene, CDR1 is SGHRS and CDR2 is YFSETQ. CDR3 length: 15 residues. CDR3 sequence reads: CASSSSDRANYGYTF. Here the CDR3 DNA reads TGCGCCAGCAGCTCGTCGGACAGGGCTAACTATGGCTACACCTTC.

This clonotype was picked up a small number of times. The V call is TRBV12-3 or TRBV12-4, the J call TRBJ2-1; 12 bases align to TRBD2. V dropped 6 bases and J dropped 6; count of bases not matched to a gene: 6. CDR3 length equals 15 residues. Here the CDR3 DNA reads TGTGCCAGCAGGGAGGCTAGCGGGGGGGCCAATGAGCAGTTCTTC. This gives the protein CASREASGGANEQFF.

This clonotype has only a few counts. The genes are TRBV2 and TRBJ2-1; D is possibly TRBD2 (6 bases). The CDR3 has 12 amino acids. Per germline, CDR1 SNHLY and CDR2 FYNNEI. V dropped 6 bases and J dropped 15 bases, with 18 bases sitting between them. CDR3 loop: CASSPAGQEGFF. The CDR3 DNA follows: TGTGCCAGCAGCCCCGCCGGCCAGGAGGGGTTCTTC.

This clonotype was recorded at least ten times. The chain joins TRBV12-3 or TRBV12-4 to TRBJ1-6; 9 bases are a match to TRBD1. This CDR3 is 15 amino acids long. The J segment lost 8 bases and the V segment lost 5 bases, leaving 7 bases of the junction unmatched. The CDR3 is CASSPTGQGYSPLHF. In DNA, the CDR3 is TGTGCCAGCAGTCCCACGGGACAGGGTTATTCACCCCTCCACTTT.

The chain has TRBV6-6 and TRBJ2-1; 12 nucleotides match TRBD1. The CDR3 contains 16 residues. The germline gives CDR1 MNHNY, CDR2 SVGAGI (reference sequence). V lost 6 bases to trimming and J lost 7 bases; unmatched junction nucleotides: 10. The CDR3 loop is CASSQRGDRGLNEQFF. CDR3 in DNA: TGTGCCAGCAGCCAAAGGGGGGACAGGGGGCTTAATGAGCAGTTCTTC.

This clonotype was observed a handful of times. The V call is TRBV28, the J call TRBJ1-5; D is undetermined. There are 15 residues in the CDR3. V shed 3 bases and J shed 0 bases, with 9 bases lying between them. The germline gives CDR1 MDHEN, CDR2 SYDVKM. CDR3 amino acids: CASSLYSNSNQPQHF. The CDR3 bases are TGTGCCAGCAGTTTGTACAGTAATAGCAATCAGCCCCAGCATTTT.

In this sample, this clonotype turned up a few times. J is TRBJ2-3 and V is TRBV7-2, with TRBD2 identical over 9 bases. This CDR3 contains 16 residues. Trimming cost V 5 bases and J 6 bases; bases outside gene matches: 12. The germline CDR1 and CDR2 sequences are SGHTA and FQGNSA. CDR3 loop: CASSPIERGAADTQYF. The CDR3 DNA is TGTGCCAGCAGCCCGATAGAGCGGGGGGCCGCCGATACGCAGTATTTT.

This clonotype was counted many times. This rearrangement joins TRBV5-1 to TRBJ1-2; D may be TRBD1 (6 bases). Trimming removed 4 bases at V and 6 bases at J, with 13 bases between. Looked up from germline, CDR1 is SGHRS and CDR2 is YFSETQ. The CDR3 has 13 amino acids. CDR3 in DNA: TGCGCCAGCAGCCGGACAGACGCCCATGGCTACACCTTC. Translation gives CASSRTDAHGYTF.

This clonotype was observed a handful of times. The chain joins TRBV29-1 to TRBJ2-5; weak D call: TRBD2 (5 bases). Per the germline V gene, CDR1 is SQVTM and CDR2 is ANQGSEA. V dropped 5 bases and J dropped 1 base, with 5 bases sitting between them. The CDR3 loop spans 11 amino acids. The CDR3 protein is CSVSGQETQYF. The CDR3 DNA reads TGCAGCGTTAGCGGCCAAGAGACCCAGTACTTC.

This clonotype occurred many times. V usage is TRBV7-9 and J usage is TRBJ2-7; a possible D gene is TRBD1 (6 bases). With 3 bases removed from V and 6 bases from J, the gap between germline ends came to 9 bases. Germline CDR1 is SEHNR and CDR2 is FQNEAQ (reference sequence). The CDR3 covers 12 residues. In DNA, the CDR3 is TGTGCCAGCAGCTTGATAGGGGGCGAGCAGTACTTC. Translated, it gives CASSLIGGEQYF.

The sample holds one count of this clonotype. The chain carries TRBV12-3 or TRBV12-4 and TRBJ2-1; unclear D gene. There are 12 residues in the CDR3. Trimming stripped 6 bases from V and 8 bases from J, with 11 bases between. This chain's CDR3 is CASSLRVDEQFF. The CDR3 bases are TGTGCCAGCAGCCTAAGGGTTGATGAGCAGTTCTTC.

This clonotype has only a few counts. The chain employs TRBV6-5 and TRBJ1-3; 7 nucleotides agree with TRBD1. This CDR3 spans 14 amino acids. Germline trimming cut 2 bases from V and 4 bases from J; bases unmatched to any gene: 2. Germline V gene lookup returns CDR1 MNHEY and CDR2 SVGAGI. Written as DNA, the CDR3 is TGTGCCAGCAGTTACGAAGGGGGCGGAAACACCATATATTTT. Its translation: CASSYEGGGNTIYF.